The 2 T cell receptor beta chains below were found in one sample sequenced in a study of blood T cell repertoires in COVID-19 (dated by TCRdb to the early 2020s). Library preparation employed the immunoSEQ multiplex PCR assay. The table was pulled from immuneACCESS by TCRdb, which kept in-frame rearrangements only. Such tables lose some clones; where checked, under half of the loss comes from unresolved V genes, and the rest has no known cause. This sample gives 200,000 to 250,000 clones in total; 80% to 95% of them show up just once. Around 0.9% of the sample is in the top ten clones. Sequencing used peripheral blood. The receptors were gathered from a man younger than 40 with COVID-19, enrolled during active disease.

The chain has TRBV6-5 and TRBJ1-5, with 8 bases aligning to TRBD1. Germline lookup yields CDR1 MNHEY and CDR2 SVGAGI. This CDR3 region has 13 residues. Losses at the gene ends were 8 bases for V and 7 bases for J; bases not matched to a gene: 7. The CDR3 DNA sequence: TGTGCCAGCGTACAGGGGGAATGGCAGCCCCAGCATTTT. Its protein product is CASVQGEWQPQHF.

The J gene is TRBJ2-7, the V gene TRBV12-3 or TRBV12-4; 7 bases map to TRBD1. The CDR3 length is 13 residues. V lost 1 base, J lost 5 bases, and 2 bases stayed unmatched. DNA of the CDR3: TGTGCCAGCAGTTTAGGGACAGGCCACGAGCAGTACTTC. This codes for CASSLGTGHEQYF.